This T cell receptor beta chain appears in the sequencing data of a study of cytomegalovirus exposure and HLA in healthy donors. Germline CDR1 PRHDT, CDR2 FYEKMQ (reference sequence). V dropped 5 bases and J dropped 3 bases, with 14 bases sitting between them. The CDR3 spans 15 residues. 13 Jbeta primers and 60 Vbeta primers were used for the PCR. Clones were read by immunoSEQ multiplex PCR, and TCRdb kept only the in-frame ones, dropping some. Among roughly 240,000 clones, approximately 85% were seen once, and the ten largest hold 0.24%. This receptor was taken from a girl aged 2 to 10 in good health and CMV-seronegative. This chain joins TRBV13 and TRBJ2-1; tentatively, D is TRBD2 (5 bases). Sequenced sample: PBMCs. CDR3 nucleotides: TGTGCCAGCAGCCCCCAGAGGGCTCTCTACAATGAGCAGTTCTTC. Translating gives CASSPQRALYNEQFF.